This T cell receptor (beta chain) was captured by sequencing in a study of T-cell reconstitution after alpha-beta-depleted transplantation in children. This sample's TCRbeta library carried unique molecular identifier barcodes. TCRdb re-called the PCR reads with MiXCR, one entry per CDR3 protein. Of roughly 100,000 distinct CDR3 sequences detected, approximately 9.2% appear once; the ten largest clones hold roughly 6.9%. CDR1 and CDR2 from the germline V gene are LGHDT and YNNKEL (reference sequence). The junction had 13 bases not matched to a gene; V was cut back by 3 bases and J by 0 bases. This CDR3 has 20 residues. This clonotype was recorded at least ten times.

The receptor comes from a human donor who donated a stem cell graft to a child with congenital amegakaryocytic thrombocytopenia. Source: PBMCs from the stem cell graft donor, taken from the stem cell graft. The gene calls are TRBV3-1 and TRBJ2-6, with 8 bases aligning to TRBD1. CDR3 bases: TGTGCCAGCAGCCAGAAGGGACAGGTCCTTCTTAACTCTGGGGCCAACGTCCTGACTTTC. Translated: CASSQKGQVLLNSGANVLTF. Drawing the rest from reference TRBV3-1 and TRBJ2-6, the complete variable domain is DTAVSQTPKYLVTQMGNDKSIKCEQNLGHDTMYWYKQDSKKFLKIMFSYNNKELIINETVPNRFSPKSPDKAHLNLHINSLELGDSAVYFCASSQKGQVLLNSGANVLTFGAGSRLTVL.